This T cell receptor (beta chain) was retrieved from a study of blood T cell repertoires in COVID-19. Study as a whole: PBMCs, B-cell-depleted T cells, or T cells provided the cDNA or gDNA that made up the material.

Original analysis: Amplifying reference gene primers gave estimates of nucleated cell counts. TCRdb keeps only in-frame clones here, not all; method: immunoSEQ multiplex PCR. That table furnishes V, J and clone size, whereas the DNA furnished D and trimming. This repertoire shows 150,000 to 190,000 clones, approximately 73% found once; its top ten account for 3.7%. A few counts support this clone. CDR3 length equals 12 residues. Losses at the gene ends were 4 bases for V and 8 bases for J; bases not matched to a gene: 2. Germline loops: CDR1 SGDLS, CDR2 YYNGEE. Sequenced sample: peripheral blood. This sequence joins TRBV9 and TRBJ1-2; TRBD1 matches at 10 bases. This receptor was obtained from a woman of 80 years or more with acute or convalescent COVID-19. The CDR3 loop is CASSRDRGGYTF. The DNA of the CDR3 is TGTGCCAGCAGCCGGGACAGGGGAGGCTACACCTTC.